The clone carrying this T cell receptor beta chain was recorded many times. Its antigen is not known. The data are from a study of T cells after yellow fever vaccination. Looking at the study overall: Low-cell-number fractions underwent preparation using SMART-Seq v4 Ultra Low Input. The study's findings and limits: Abundant clonotypes from the bulk population could contaminate FACS-sorted repertoires. In post-booster samples, most primary-vaccination clones reappeared (about 96% CD4, 88% CD8).

Template switching by 5'RACE produced TCR cDNA, adding a universal primer site and UMIs. Via MiXCR, TCRdb re-called the 5' RACE reads, giving one row per CDR3 protein. The sample includes just under 600,000 distinct CDR3 sequences, about 13% of them seen just once. This CDR3 spans 15 amino acids. Germline V gives CDR1 LGHNA, CDR2 YSLEER. With V trimmed by 5 bases and J by 2 bases, 8 bases remained unmatched. The rearrangement joins TRBV4-3 to TRBJ1-2, with 7 nucleotides matching TRBD1. The specimen comprised PBMCs, sampled on the day of the yellow fever booster vaccination. This clonotype originated in a man in his thirties or forties who received the YFV17D yellow fever vaccine. The DNA for the CDR3 is TGCGCCAGCAGCTACACCGAACAGGGGAACTATGGCTACACCTTC. Translation: CASSYTEQGNYGYTF.